This TCR beta chain originates from a study of T-cell memory formation after mild COVID-19. Study-level results: Clones contracting day 15 to 85 were balanced CD4/CD8; later expanders leaned CD4+. CD8+ contracting clones occupied EMRA, while CD4+ ones occupied mainly CM and EM. Within pre-infection memory, some responding clones were found, suggesting cross-reactive memory joined.

CDR3 length: 13 amino acids. V was shortened by 3 bases and J by 6 bases, with 12 bases between the two germline ends. Germline V gene sequence: CDR1 DFQATT, CDR2 SNEGSKA (reference sequence). Using constant-segment primers, 5'RACE produced TCR alpha and TCR beta cDNA libraries carrying sample barcodes and UMIs. In TCRdb, the 5' RACE reads were re-called with MiXCR into one record per CDR3 protein. Counted here are under 600,000 distinct CDR3 sequences, less than 25% occurring once; the ten biggest clones make up 7.5% to 9.5%. There are a few counts of this clonotype. The antigen remains undetermined.

The chain links TRBV20-1 to TRBJ2-1; possible D gene TRBD2, 6 bases. Sequenced sample: PBMCs or a T cell subset sorted from them (not recorded which). This TCR came from an adult woman who had mild COVID-19 (a few samples of this study predate the infection). Cell type and time point are not known. The CDR3 reads CSASLGGPNEQFF. The DNA of the CDR3 is TGCAGTGCTAGCTTGGGAGGCCCCAATGAGCAGTTCTTC.